The 19 T cell receptor beta chains below all came from one sample that was sequenced in a study of cytomegalovirus exposure and HLA in healthy donors. Profiled with immunoSEQ multiplex PCR; TCRdb holds only in-frame clones, not every one. Among about 130,000 clones listed, roughly nine tenths were seen once. Sequenced: PBMCs. The receptors stem from a young woman in good health and CMV-seronegative.

The rearrangement links TRBV2 to TRBJ2-5, with a weak D call TRBD2 (5 bases). This CDR3 region has 13 residues. The germline CDR1 and CDR2 sequences are SNHLY and FYNNEI. The V gene lost 8 bases and the J gene lost 4 bases, with 14 bases spanning the gap. CDR3 DNA: TGTGCCAGCGTCCCGGGGTGGGCAGAGACCCAGTACTTC. It yields the protein CASVPGWAETQYF. The full variable domain, rest sourced from reference TRBV2 and TRBJ2-5, is EPEVTQTPSHQVTQMGQEVILRCVPISNHLYFYWYRQILGQKVEFLVSFYNNEISEKSEIFDDQFSVERPDGSNFTLKIRSTKLEDSAMYFCASVPGWAETQYFGPGTRLLVL.

This clone was seen a single time. The V and J genes are TRBV5-1 and TRBJ1-4; no firm D call. The CDR3 loop spans 14 amino acids. V was pared by 5 bases and J by 7 bases, with 15 bases between. The V gene's germline CDR1 is SGHRS and CDR2 YFSETQ. In DNA form, the CDR3 reads TGCGCCAGCAGTGGAGGGTCAGTTGGTGAAAAACTGTTTTTT. Encoded protein: CASSGGSVGEKLFF.

This chain connects TRBV2 to TRBJ1-1; D is uncertain. The V end was cut by 2 bases, the J end by 4 bases, with 11 bases between. In germline, CDR1 is SNHLY, CDR2 FYNNEI. The CDR3 has 14 residues. The CDR3: CASSERSRGTEAFF. The CDR3 nucleotides read TGTGCCAGCAGTGAACGATCGCGAGGCACTGAAGCTTTCTTT. Full variable domain (rest looked up from reference TRBV2 and TRBJ1-1): EPEVTQTPSHQVTQMGQEVILRCVPISNHLYFYWYRQILGQKVEFLVSFYNNEISEKSEIFDDQFSVERPDGSNFTLKIRSTKLEDSAMYFCASSERSRGTEAFFGQGTRLTVV.

The chain joins TRBV7-8 to TRBJ1-1; D not resolved. Trimming pared 5 bases from V and 7 bases from J, leaving 17 bases between. This CDR3 has 14 amino acids. Germline V gene data show CDR1 as SGHVS and CDR2 as FQNEAQ. CDR3 bases: TGTGCCAGCAGCAAAAGAATCAGCTCGGGTGAAGCTTTCTTT. Protein: CASSKRISSGEAFF. The variable domain in full, with the rest retrieved from reference TRBV7-8 and TRBJ1-1, is GAGVSQSPRYKVAKRGQDVALRCDPISGHVSLFWYQQALGQGPEFLTYFQNEAQLDKSGLPSDRFFAERPEGSVSTLKIQRTQQEDSAVYLCASSKRISSGEAFFGQGTRLTVV.

The rearrangement joins TRBV5-1 to TRBJ1-1; no clear D gene. Germline V gene data show CDR1 as SGHRS and CDR2 as YFSETQ. This CDR3 is built from 14 residues. Trimming shortened V by 2 bases and J by 0 bases, and 8 bases separated the two germline ends. The CDR3 DNA is TGCGCCAGCAGCTTCGACTTCATGAACACTGAAGCTTTCTTT. It translates to CASSFDFMNTEAFF. Filled out from reference TRBV5-1 and TRBJ1-1, the complete variable domain reads KAGVTQTPRYLIKTRGQQVTLSCSPISGHRSVSWYQQTPGQGLQFLFEYFSETQRNKGNFPGRFSGRQFSNSRSEMNVSTLELGDSALYLCASSFDFMNTEAFFGQGTRLTVV.

The V call is TRBV7-9, the J call TRBJ1-1, with TRBD1 matching 10 bases. V dropped 5 bases and J dropped 5; count of bases not matched to a gene: 8. CDR1 is SEHNR and CDR2 is FQNEAQ in the germline V gene (reference sequence). CDR3 length: 15 residues. The CDR3 sequence: CASSPPGQGSTEAFF. The CDR3 DNA sequence: TGTGCCAGCAGCCCACCGGGACAGGGGTCGACTGAAGCTTTCTTT.

V usage is TRBV28 and J usage is TRBJ2-2; 10 positions agree with TRBD2. Germline V gene data show CDR1 as MDHEN and CDR2 as SYDVKM. J gave up 0 bases and V 0 bases, and 7 bases lay outside the gene matches. CDR3 length: 19 amino acids. CDR3 region: CASSLWRLAGAANTGELFF. CDR3 in DNA: TGTGCCAGCAGTTTATGGCGGCTAGCGGGGGCCGCGAACACCGGGGAGCTGTTTTTT. Drawing the rest from reference TRBV28 and TRBJ2-2, the complete variable domain is DVKVTQSSRYLVKRTGEKVFLECVQDMDHENMFWYRQDPGLGLRLIYFSYDVKMKEKGDIPEGYSVSREKKERFSLILESASTNQTSMYLCASSLWRLAGAANTGELFFGEGSRLTVL.

CDR3 loop: CASSLRDEGADTQYF. The CDR3 DNA is TGTGCCAGCAGCTTAAGAGATGAGGGGGCAGATACGCAGTATTTT. J is TRBJ2-3 and V is TRBV7-9; a weak D match, TRBD1 (6 bases). CDR3 length equals 15 residues. Germline V CDR1 and CDR2: SEHNR, FQNEAQ (reference sequence). Trimming pared 2 bases from V and 4 bases from J, leaving 13 bases between.

The chain recombines TRBV7-9 with TRBJ1-2; 9 bases map to TRBD1. The CDR3 has 14 residues. CDR1 is SEHNR and CDR2 is FQNEAQ in the germline V gene (reference sequence). The V segment lost 1 base and the J segment 4 bases; nucleotides outside the gene matches: 1. The CDR3 sequence is CASSLGQGGYGYTF. The CDR3 nucleotides read TGTGCCAGCAGCTTAGGACAGGGGGGCTATGGCTACACCTTC.

The chain recombines TRBV27 with TRBJ2-2; the D is unclear. This CDR3 has 14 amino acids. The V and J ends lost 5 bases and 1 base respectively, with 8 bases between them. Germline V gene lookup returns CDR1 MNHEY and CDR2 SMNVEV (reference sequence). The CDR3 protein is CASSPYVNTGELFF. Here the CDR3 DNA reads TGTGCCAGCAGTCCCTACGTGAACACCGGGGAGCTGTTTTTT.

The V and J genes are TRBV13 and TRBJ2-7; 8 nucleotides agree with TRBD1. CDR3 length: 15 amino acids. Germline CDR1 reads PRHDT; CDR2 reads FYEKMQ (reference sequence). Trimming removed 6 bases from V and 3 bases from J; junction bases left unmatched: 10. CDR3 coding DNA: TGTGCCAGCAGTCGAATTGCCAGGGGGCTCTACGAGCAGTACTTC. Protein sequence: CASSRIARGLYEQYF.

This chain links TRBV6-5 with TRBJ2-5; D is uncertain. The CDR3 contains 11 residues. Germline assignment: CDR1 MNHEY and CDR2 SVGAGI. V was trimmed by 5 bases and J by 4 bases, leaving 5 bases between them. This chain's CDR3 is CASSKRETQYF. The CDR3 bases are TGTGCCAGCAGTAAGAGAGAGACCCAGTACTTC.

The J gene is TRBJ2-5, the V gene TRBV29-1, with D perhaps TRBD1 (6 bases). The CDR3 totals 12 residues. CDR1 is SQVTM, CDR2 ANQGSEA, per germline. V lost 4 bases to trimming and J lost 3 bases, with 9 bases between them. As DNA, the CDR3 is TGCAGCGTTGGGGCAGGGGAAGAGACCCAGTACTTC. Protein: CSVGAGEETQYF. The full variable domain, its missing parts supplied by reference TRBV29-1 and TRBJ2-5, is SAVISQKPSRDICQRGTSLTIQCQVDSQVTMMFWYRQQPGQSLTLIATANQGSEATYESGFVIDKFPISRPNLTFSTLTVSNMSPEDSSIYLCSVGAGEETQYFGPGTRLLVL.

Here the CDR3 reads CASSSWSSGANVLTF. The CDR3 DNA follows: TGTGCCAGCAGTTCTTGGAGCTCTGGGGCCAACGTCCTGACTTTC. The chain employs TRBV6-5 and TRBJ2-6, with no clear D. V lost 4 bases and J 0 bases, leaving 7 bases between the germline ends. The CDR3 consists of 15 residues. CDR1 is MNHEY, CDR2 SVGAGI, per germline.

V is TRBV11-2 and J is TRBJ2-1; 7 bases agree with TRBD2. The junction had 6 bases not matched to a gene; V was cut back by 5 bases and J by 2 bases. From germline, CDR1 is SGHAT and CDR2 FQNNGV. The CDR3 sequence is 15 residues long. CDR3 amino acids: CASSTTAGTYNEQFF. The CDR3 region has the DNA TGTGCCAGCAGCACAACAGCGGGAACCTACAATGAGCAGTTCTTC.

The chain joins TRBV10-2 to TRBJ1-2; D is unclear. Germline-derived CDR1 and CDR2 are WSHSY and SAAADI. The CDR3 is 12 amino acids. The ends were cut back, 6 bases at V and 6 bases at J, with 11 bases in the middle. CDR3 sequence (DNA): TGCGCCAGCAGGGGAGGGTTGGATGGCTACACCTTC. It translates to CASRGGLDGYTF.

The chain recombines TRBV25-1 with TRBJ1-3; a weak D match, TRBD1 (5 bases). V gave up 1 base and J gave up 5 bases, with 9 bases separating them. Germline loops: CDR1 MGHDK, CDR2 SYGVNS. The CDR3 is 14 residues long. Here the CDR3 DNA reads TGTGCCAGCAGTGAATCCCAGGGTAGAAACACCATATATTTT. It specifies CASSESQGRNTIYF.

CDR3 residues: CASDRDIRNNEQFF. Written as DNA, the CDR3 is TGTGCCAGTGACAGGGACATCAGAAACAATGAGCAGTTCTTC. V usage is TRBV19 and J usage is TRBJ2-1; 7 nucleotides line up with TRBD1. With V trimmed by 8 bases and J by 5 bases, 9 bases remained unmatched. CDR1 and CDR2 from the germline V gene are LNHDA and SQIVND (reference sequence). This CDR3 has 14 amino acids.

The chain combines TRBV6-6 with TRBJ1-6, with TRBD1 identical over 9 bases. J lost 6 bases, V lost 2 bases, and 2 bases had no gene match. Germline CDR1 is MNHNY and CDR2 is SVGAGI (reference sequence). CDR3 length: 15 amino acids. The CDR3 nucleotides read TGTGCCAGCAGTTACGCGGGACAGGGTAATTCACCCCTCCACTTT. The encoded protein is CASSYAGQGNSPLHF.